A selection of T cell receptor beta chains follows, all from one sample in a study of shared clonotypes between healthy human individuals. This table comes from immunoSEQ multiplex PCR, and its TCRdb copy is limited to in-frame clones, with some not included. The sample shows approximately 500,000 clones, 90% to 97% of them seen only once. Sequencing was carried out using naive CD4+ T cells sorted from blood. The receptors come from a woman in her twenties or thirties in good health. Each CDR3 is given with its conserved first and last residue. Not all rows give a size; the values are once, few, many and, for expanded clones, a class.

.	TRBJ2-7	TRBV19	CARNRDRVGNYEQYF
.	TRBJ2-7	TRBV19	CASSIWTSGRNEQYF
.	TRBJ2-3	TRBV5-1	CASSQRGGVTDTQYF
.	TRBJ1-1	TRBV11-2	CASSDRGATEAFF
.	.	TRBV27	CASGRGQDEQYF
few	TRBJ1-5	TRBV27	CASDSNQPQHF
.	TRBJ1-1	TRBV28	CASSLGLKAFF
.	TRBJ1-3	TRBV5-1	CASSLGVKHSGNTIYF
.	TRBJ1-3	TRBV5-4	CASSQVTSGNTIYF
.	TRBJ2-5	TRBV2	CASSEFRERETQYF
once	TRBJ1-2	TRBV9	CASSVDSDYGYTF
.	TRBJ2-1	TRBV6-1	CASTPNPAQSNRRFF
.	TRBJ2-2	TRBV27	CASSRLPVNTGELFF
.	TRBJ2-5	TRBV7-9	CATGQGQETQYF
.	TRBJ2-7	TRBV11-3	CASSLNGIAGEQYF
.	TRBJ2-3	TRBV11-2	CASSLAVMSLYTDTQYF
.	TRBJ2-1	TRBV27	CASSSSPDPRGEQFF
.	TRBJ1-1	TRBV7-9	CASSLGHGGVGTEAFF
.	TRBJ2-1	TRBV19	CASSMGDRISYNEQFF
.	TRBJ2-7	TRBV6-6	CASSFSSGGYEQYF
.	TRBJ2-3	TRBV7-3	CASSSGRDTQYF
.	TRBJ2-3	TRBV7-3	CASSLSRGTQYF
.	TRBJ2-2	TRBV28	CASISSGRAAGELFF
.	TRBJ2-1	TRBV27	CASSFVGGPADEQFF
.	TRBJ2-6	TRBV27	CASSLGLSSGANVLTF
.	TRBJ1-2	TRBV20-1	CSANSRGGYTF
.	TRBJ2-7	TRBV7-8	CASSNLDRGRDEQYF
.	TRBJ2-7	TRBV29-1	CSVGQISSSYEQYF
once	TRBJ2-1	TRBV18	CASSLAGGKNEQFF
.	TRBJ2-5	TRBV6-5	CASSWGSRETQYF
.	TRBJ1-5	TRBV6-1	CASRQFLVSNQPQHF
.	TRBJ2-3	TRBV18	CASSPIASGSTDTQYF
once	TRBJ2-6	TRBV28	CASSLTFTSLSRSDGNSGANVLTF
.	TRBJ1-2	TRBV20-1	CSVRRNYGYTF
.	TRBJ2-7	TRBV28	CASISGSGSYEQYF
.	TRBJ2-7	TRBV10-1	CASKRTSGRAVFYEQYF
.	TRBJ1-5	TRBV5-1	CASSRDINQPQHF
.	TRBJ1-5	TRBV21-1	CASTPKGWQGNQPQHF